The 3 T cell receptor beta chains presented below share a single source sample, sequenced in a study of cytomegalovirus exposure and HLA in healthy donors. PCR amplification relied on 60 Vbeta primers (plus 13 Jbeta primers). Libraries were prepared by immunoSEQ multiplex PCR; TCRdb keeps only in-frame clonotypes and omits some of them. In the table there are under 200,000 clones, roughly 80% of which are singletons. The sample comprised PBMCs. The receptors come from a woman younger than 45 in good health and CMV-seropositive.

The gene calls are TRBV30 and TRBJ1-2, with 7 bases matching TRBD1. The CDR3 sequence is 14 residues long. With 1 base clipped from V and 1 base from J, the junction kept 3 bases outside the gene matches. The germline gives CDR1 GTSNPN, CDR2 SVGIG (reference sequence). The CDR3 spells CAWSGDRVNYGYTF. Written as DNA, the CDR3 is TGTGCCTGGAGTGGCGACAGGGTTAACTATGGCTACACCTTC.

The V gene is TRBV19, the J gene TRBJ2-2, with 8 bases lining up with TRBD2. Losses at the gene ends were 5 bases for V and 4 bases for J; bases not matched to a gene: 6. From germline, CDR1 is LNHDA and CDR2 SQIVND (reference sequence). The CDR3 is 15 amino acids. This chain's CDR3 is CASSLVGGGTGELFF. The CDR3 bases are TGTGCCAGTAGTCTCGTCGGGGGGGGCACCGGGGAGCTGTTTTTT.

The chain combines TRBV10-3 with TRBJ1-3; tentatively, D is TRBD1 (5 bases). V gave up 9 bases and J gave up 4 bases, with 10 bases separating them. Germline CDR1 ENHRY, CDR2 SYGVKD. The CDR3 contains 12 residues. The CDR3 bases are TGTGCCATTCAGGGAACAGGAAACACCATATATTTT. It translates to CAIQGTGNTIYF.